These 18 T cell receptor beta chains originate from one sample sequenced in a study of early T cells in non-severe SARS-CoV-2 infection. One entry per CDR3 protein, called by TCRdb with MiXCR from the 5' RACE reads. The repertoire holds some 91,000 distinct CDR3 sequences, about 12% seen once, with approximately 2.3% in the top ten. Sequenced sample: whole blood. These TCRs come from an adult who was a healthcare worker with PCR-confirmed SARS-CoV-2 infection or an uninfected control (not recorded which).

V and J are TRBV3-1 and TRBJ2-7, with D hard to call. V dropped 1 base and J dropped 4 bases, with 8 bases sitting between them. The germline V gene has CDR1 LGHDT and CDR2 YNNKEL (reference sequence). The CDR3 runs 13 residues. The CDR3 DNA reads TGTGCCAGCAGCCAAGTGAACGAGTACGAGCAGTACTTC. Encoded protein: CASSQVNEYEQYF.

In nucleotides, the CDR3 is TGTGCCAGCAGCTTAGACGGCCGGACTAGCGGGGGGTCAGAGACCCAGTACTTC. This codes for CASSLDGRTSGGSETQYF. The chain has TRBV7-9 and TRBJ2-5; 14 bases are a match to TRBD2. The CDR3 extends over 18 amino acids. The germline V gene encodes CDR1 SEHNR and CDR2 FQNEAQ (reference sequence). V gave up 1 base and J gave up 4 bases; unmatched junction bases: 8.

This clonotype came up many times. The chain uses TRBV6-6 and TRBJ1-4, with 9 nucleotides matching TRBD1. CDR1 is MNHNY and CDR2 is SVGAGI in the germline V gene (reference sequence). This CDR3 spans 17 amino acids. The V segment lost 2 bases and the J segment 6 bases; nucleotides outside the gene matches: 10. CDR3 nucleotides: TGTGCCAGCAGTTACCGTCCGGGACAGGGCGGCGATGAAAAACTGTTTTTT. It encodes CASSYRPGQGGDEKLFF.

This clonotype has a handful of counts. The chain carries TRBV28 and TRBJ1-1; the D is unclear. The V end was cut by 6 bases, the J end by 6 bases, with 11 bases between. This CDR3 spans 12 amino acids. Germline lookup yields CDR1 MDHEN and CDR2 SYDVKM. The DNA of the CDR3 is TGTGCCAGCAGCTCCGCGGGTCCTGAAGCTTTCTTT. This gives the protein CASSSAGPEAFF.

This clonotype was observed many times. CDR3 residues: CSASPNGQGGVVQPQHF. In nucleotides, the CDR3 is TGCAGTGCTTCCCCGAACGGACAGGGAGGAGTGGTTCAGCCCCAGCATTTT. The genes are TRBV20-1 and TRBJ1-5; 8 bases match TRBD1. CDR3 size: 17 residues. Germline-derived CDR1 and CDR2 are DFQATT and SNEGSKA (reference sequence). V lost 5 bases and J lost 6; bases outside the gene matches: 18.

This clonotype was counted between two and nine times. This chain uses TRBV9 with TRBJ2-5; 7 bases agree with TRBD2. The CDR3 extends over 14 amino acids. Trimming removed 4 bases from V and 6 bases from J; junction bases left unmatched: 9. Germline V gene sequence: CDR1 SGDLS, CDR2 YYNGEE. CDR3 sequence: CASSSRGRGQTQYF. CDR3 bases: TGTGCCAGCAGCTCCAGAGGGAGGGGCCAGACCCAGTACTTC.

The gene calls are TRBV11-2 and TRBJ2-1, with D possibly TRBD2 on 6 matching bases. This CDR3 spans 15 amino acids. Germline V gene sequence: CDR1 SGHAT, CDR2 FQNNGV. V gave up 3 bases and J gave up 2 bases, with 11 bases separating them. The CDR3 region is CASSFYGGAYNEQFF. CDR3 nucleotides: TGTGCCAGCAGCTTCTATGGCGGGGCCTACAATGAGCAGTTCTTC.

This clonotype showed up many times. This chain uses TRBV5-6 with TRBJ1-6, with a tentative D call TRBD1 (6 bases). Per the germline V gene, CDR1 is SGHDT and CDR2 is YYEEEE. Trimming stripped 5 bases from V and 7 bases from J, with 22 bases between. CDR3 length: 17 amino acids. DNA of the CDR3: TGTGCCAGCAGACCAAGCGGGACAACGACCAGAAATTCACCCCTCCACTTT. As protein: CASRPSGTTTRNSPLHF.

Here the CDR3 DNA reads TGTGCCAGCAGCGTAGAGGGCGGGGTCTATGAAAAACTGTTTTTT. Protein product: CASSVEGGVYEKLFF. The rearrangement joins TRBV9 to TRBJ1-4; D ambiguous. The CDR3 has 15 amino acids. Trimming took off 0 bases at V and 6 bases at J, with 12 bases between the two ends. Germline V lookup: CDR1 SGDLS, CDR2 YYNGEE.

This sequence joins TRBV12-3 or TRBV12-4 and TRBJ2-7, with unresolved D. This CDR3 has 14 residues. With 6 bases removed from V and 0 bases from J, the gap between germline ends came to 12 bases. The DNA for the CDR3 is TGTGCCAGCAGGGAAGGCGGCGGCTCCTACGAGCAGTACTTC. It specifies CASREGGGSYEQYF.

The chain couples TRBV7-2 to TRBJ2-1, with D possibly called TRBD1 or TRBD2 (5 bases each). V gave up 2 bases and J gave up 2 bases, with 13 bases separating them. Germline V gene lookup returns CDR1 SGHTA and CDR2 FQGNSA. The CDR3 length is 16 residues. The CDR3 coding sequence is TGTGCCAGCAGCTTACCAGGGACGGAAACCTACAATGAGCAGTTCTTC. This codes for CASSLPGTETYNEQFF.

This clonotype was seen many times. The chain links TRBV4-3 to TRBJ1-5, with D maybe TRBD1 (5 bases). The length of the CDR3 is 14 residues. The germline V and J ends were trimmed by 0 bases and 7 bases, with 10 bases remaining between them. Germline V gives CDR1 LGHNA, CDR2 YSLEER. The CDR3, as DNA: TGCGCCAGCAGCCAAGATAGCAGGGAGCAGCCCCAGCATTTT. It translates to CASSQDSREQPQHF.

This clonotype appeared once. The rearrangement links TRBV18 to TRBJ1-3, with D hard to call. The CDR3 runs 12 residues. In germline, CDR1 is KGHSH, CDR2 LQKENI. Trimming stripped 3 bases from V and 4 bases from J, with 4 bases between. CDR3 amino acids: CASSPDGNTIYF. The CDR3 coding sequence is TGTGCCAGCTCACCCGACGGAAACACCATATATTTT.

This clonotype occurred many times. V gene TRBV6-1 combines with J gene TRBJ2-7; D is perhaps TRBD2 (6 bases). Trimming cost V 1 base and J 7 bases, with 20 bases left between them. From germline, CDR1 is MNHNS and CDR2 SASEGT. The CDR3 loop spans 16 amino acids. CDR3 DNA: TGTGCCAGCAGTGAAGTGTGGCGGGGCGTTAGGAATGAGCAGTACTTC. It is translated as CASSEVWRGVRNEQYF.

V is TRBV7-2 and J is TRBJ2-3; D unclear. The CDR3 runs to 14 residues. In germline, CDR1 is SGHTA, CDR2 FQGNSA. V lost 1 base, J lost 2 bases, and 7 bases lay in between. The CDR3 nucleotides are TGTGCCAGCAGCTTAGGCCCCCTCACAGATACGCAGTATTTT. Amino acid sequence: CASSLGPLTDTQYF.

This clonotype was counted only a few times. This chain joins TRBV2 and TRBJ2-3; 7 positions agree with TRBD2. Germline trimming cut 5 bases from V and 8 bases from J; bases unmatched to any gene: 4. Germline V gene data show CDR1 as SNHLY and CDR2 as FYNNEI. This CDR3 region has 12 residues. The CDR3 protein is CASSLAAGTQYF. As DNA, the CDR3 is TGTGCCAGCAGTCTAGCGGCGGGTACGCAGTATTTT.

The table lists this clonotype with many counts. V is TRBV7-9 and J is TRBJ1-2, with 9 bases matching TRBD1. Germline V CDR1 and CDR2: SEHNR, FQNEAQ (reference sequence). This CDR3 is 15 amino acids long. V shed 2 bases and J 6 bases; nucleotides not matched to a gene: 7. The CDR3 spells CASSLRDREGNGYTF. In DNA form, the CDR3 reads TGTGCCAGCAGCTTAAGGGACAGGGAAGGGAATGGCTACACCTTC.

The chain uses TRBV28 and TRBJ2-3; no clear D. CDR3 size: 14 residues. V was cut by 6 bases and J by 0 bases, with 10 bases left in between. Germline V lookup: CDR1 MDHEN, CDR2 SYDVKM. The DNA for the CDR3 is TGTGCCAGCAGCCCGACCCCTAGCACAGATACGCAGTATTTT. Its protein is CASSPTPSTDTQYF.